This T cell receptor (beta chain) was captured in a study of a mutant IDH1 vaccine in newly diagnosed glioma. About the research overall: Most had both radiotherapy and temozolomide beforehand; others had only one.

The ends were cut back, 7 bases at V and 1 base at J, with 19 bases in the middle. Looked up from germline, CDR1 is MDHEN and CDR2 is SYDVKM. This CDR3 contains 16 residues. Stated time point: week 11, during vaccination. A single vaccine dose contained 300 ug of mutant IDH1 20-mer peptide, and topical imiquimod was used with it. Here immunoSEQ multiplex PCR was the method, and the copy in TCRdb shows in-frame clones only, minus some. The sample contains some 60,000 clones, roughly four fifths of which appear only once. For this clone: What it binds is not known.

Overall study findings and caveats: Among top peripheral T cell clonotypes, changes seemed unrelated to pseudoprogression.

Sample: PBMCs, taken from a glioma patient whose treatment included an IDH1 peptide vaccine. The TCR sequence derives from a man aged 25-45 years with glioma. This sequence joins TRBV28 and TRBJ1-2; tentative D call: TRBD1 (6 bases). CDR3 sequence: CASTKAGGAHNYGYTF. The CDR3 DNA follows: TGTGCCAGCACCAAGGCTGGGGGCGCACATAACTATGGCTACACCTTC.